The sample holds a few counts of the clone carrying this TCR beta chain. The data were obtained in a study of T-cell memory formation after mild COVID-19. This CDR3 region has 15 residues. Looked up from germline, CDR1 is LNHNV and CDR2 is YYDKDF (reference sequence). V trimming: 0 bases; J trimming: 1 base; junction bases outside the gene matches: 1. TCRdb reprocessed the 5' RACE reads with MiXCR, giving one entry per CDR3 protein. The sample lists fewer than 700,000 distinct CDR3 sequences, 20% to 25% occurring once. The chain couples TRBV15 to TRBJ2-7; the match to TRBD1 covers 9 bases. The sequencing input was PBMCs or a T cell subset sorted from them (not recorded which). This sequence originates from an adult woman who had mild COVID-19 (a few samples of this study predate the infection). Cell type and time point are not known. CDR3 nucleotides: TGTGCCACCAGCAGAGAGGGGACAGGGTCCTACGAGCAGTACTTC. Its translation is CATSREGTGSYEQYF.